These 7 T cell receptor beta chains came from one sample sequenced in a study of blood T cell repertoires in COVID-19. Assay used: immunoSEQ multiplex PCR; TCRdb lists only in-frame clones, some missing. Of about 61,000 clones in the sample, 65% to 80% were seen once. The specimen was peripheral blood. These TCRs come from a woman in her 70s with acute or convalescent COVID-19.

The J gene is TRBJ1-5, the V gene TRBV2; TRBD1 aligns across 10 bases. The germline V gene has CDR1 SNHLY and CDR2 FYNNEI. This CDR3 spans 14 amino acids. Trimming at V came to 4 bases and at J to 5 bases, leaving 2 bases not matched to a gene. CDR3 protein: CASSGDRGDQPQHF. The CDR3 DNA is TGTGCCAGCAGTGGGGACAGGGGAGATCAGCCCCAGCATTTT.

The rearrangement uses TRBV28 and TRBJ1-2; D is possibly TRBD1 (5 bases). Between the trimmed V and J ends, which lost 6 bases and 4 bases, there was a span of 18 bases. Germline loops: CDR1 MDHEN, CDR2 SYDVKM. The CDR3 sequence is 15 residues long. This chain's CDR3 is CASRPPGLGVYGYTF. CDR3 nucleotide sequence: TGTGCCAGCAGACCACCGGGTCTAGGGGTCTATGGCTACACCTTC.

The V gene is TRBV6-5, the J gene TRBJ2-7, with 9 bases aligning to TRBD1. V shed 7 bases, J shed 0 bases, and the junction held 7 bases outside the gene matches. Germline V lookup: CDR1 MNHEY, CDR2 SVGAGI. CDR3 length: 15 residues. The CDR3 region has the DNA TGTGCCAGCACACGGGACAGGGTCGTCTCCTACGAGCAGTACTTC. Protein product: CASTRDRVVSYEQYF.

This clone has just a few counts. The CDR3 reads CAWTGQTVSYEQYF. DNA of the CDR3: TGTGCCTGGACCGGACAGACCGTCTCCTACGAGCAGTACTTC. The chain joins TRBV30 to TRBJ2-7; D is possibly TRBD1 (6 bases). V gave up 4 bases and J gave up 0 bases, with 13 bases separating them. The CDR3 extends over 14 amino acids. Per germline, CDR1 GTSNPN and CDR2 SVGIG (reference sequence).

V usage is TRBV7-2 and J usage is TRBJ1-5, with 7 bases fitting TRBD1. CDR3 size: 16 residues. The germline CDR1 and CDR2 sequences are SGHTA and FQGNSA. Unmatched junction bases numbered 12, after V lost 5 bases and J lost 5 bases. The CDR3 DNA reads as TGTGCCAGCAGCACGGGGGACAGCGCCCTTGATCAGCCCCAGCATTTT. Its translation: CASSTGDSALDQPQHF. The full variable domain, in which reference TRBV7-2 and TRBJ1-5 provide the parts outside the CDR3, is GAGVSQSPSNKVTEKGKDVELRCDPISGHTALYWYRQSLGQGLEFLIYFQGNSAPDKSGLPSDRFSAERTGGSVSTLTIQRTQQEDSAVYLCASSTGDSALDQPQHFGDGTRLSIL.

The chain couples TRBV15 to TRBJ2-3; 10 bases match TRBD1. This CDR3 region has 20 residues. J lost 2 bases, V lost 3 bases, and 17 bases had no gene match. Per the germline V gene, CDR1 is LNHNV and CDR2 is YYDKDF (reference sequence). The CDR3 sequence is CATSRAPGQGSSGITDTQYF. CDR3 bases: TGTGCCACCAGCAGGGCCCCGGGACAGGGGAGTAGCGGGATCACAGATACGCAGTATTTT.

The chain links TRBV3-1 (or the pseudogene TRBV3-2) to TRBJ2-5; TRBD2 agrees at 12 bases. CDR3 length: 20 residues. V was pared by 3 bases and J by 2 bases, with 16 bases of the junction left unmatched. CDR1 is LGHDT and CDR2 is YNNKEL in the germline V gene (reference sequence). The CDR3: CASSHLGRLAGENLQETQYF. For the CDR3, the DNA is TGTGCCAGCAGCCACCTCGGGCGACTAGCGGGGGAAAATCTACAAGAGACCCAGTACTTC.